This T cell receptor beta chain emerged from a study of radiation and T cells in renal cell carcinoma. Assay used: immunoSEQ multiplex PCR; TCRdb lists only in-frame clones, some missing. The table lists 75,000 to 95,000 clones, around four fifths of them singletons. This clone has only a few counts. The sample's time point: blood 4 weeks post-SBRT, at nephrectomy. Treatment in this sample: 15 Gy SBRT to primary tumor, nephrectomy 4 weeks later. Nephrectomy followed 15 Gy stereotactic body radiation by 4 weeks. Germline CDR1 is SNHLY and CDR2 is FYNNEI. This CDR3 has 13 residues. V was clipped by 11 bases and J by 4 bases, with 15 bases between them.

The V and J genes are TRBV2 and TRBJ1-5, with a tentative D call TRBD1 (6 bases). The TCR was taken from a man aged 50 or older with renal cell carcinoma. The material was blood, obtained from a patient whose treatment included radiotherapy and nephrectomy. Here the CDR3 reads CAGKRDNNQPQHF. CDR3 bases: TGTGCCGGGAAGAGGGACAATAATCAGCCCCAGCATTTT.